This TCR beta chain came from a study of cytomegalovirus exposure and HLA in healthy donors. Amplification used 60 Vbeta primers and 13 Jbeta primers. Sequencing was performed with immunoSEQ multiplex PCR; in TCRdb, only in-frame clones are kept and a portion is missing. The sample gives about 130,000 clones, around three quarters of which show up once; approximately 1.7% is in the top ten. The clonotype was recovered from a woman aged 45-60 years in good health and CMV-seronegative. Sequenced sample: PBMCs.

CDR3 bases: TGTGCCAGCTCTTCTCCTATGCGGGGGTCTGGGGCCAACGTCCTGACTTTC. As protein: CASSSPMRGSGANVLTF. The chain is built from TRBV27 and TRBJ2-6; 7 bases line up with TRBD2. Germline V gives CDR1 MNHEY, CDR2 SMNVEV (reference sequence). The CDR3 length is 17 residues. The V gene end was trimmed by 8 bases and the J gene end by 1 base; junction bases not matched to a gene: 11.